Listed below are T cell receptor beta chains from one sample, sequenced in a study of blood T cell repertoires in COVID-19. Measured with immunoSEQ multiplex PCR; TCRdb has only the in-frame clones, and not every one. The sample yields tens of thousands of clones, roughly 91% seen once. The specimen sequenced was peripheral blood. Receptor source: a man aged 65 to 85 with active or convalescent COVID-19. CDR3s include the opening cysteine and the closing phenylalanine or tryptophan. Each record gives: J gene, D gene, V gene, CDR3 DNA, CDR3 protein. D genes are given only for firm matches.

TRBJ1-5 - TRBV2 TGTGCCAGCAGTGACCCGGGGGGAGGAAGCAATCAGCCCCAGCATTTT CASSDPGGGSNQPQHF
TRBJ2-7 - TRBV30 TGTGCCTGGGAAAACGTATCGGGAGCGGCCTACGAGCAGTACTTC CAWENVSGAAYEQYF
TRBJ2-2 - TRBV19 TGTGCCAGTTCACTCCCTTTAACGAACACCGGGGAGCTGTTTTTT CASSLPLTNTGELFF
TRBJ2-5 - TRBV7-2 TGTGCCAGCAGCTTAGTTGAGCAAGAGACCCAGTACTTC CASSLVEQETQYF
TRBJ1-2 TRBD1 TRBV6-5 TGTGCCAGCAGTTCAGGACAGGGTAGCTATGGCTACACCTTC CASSSGQGSYGYTF
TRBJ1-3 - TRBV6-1 TGTGCCAGCAGTGAAGTCTCGGCAGGGGTGGGAAACACCATATATTTT CASSEVSAGVGNTIYF
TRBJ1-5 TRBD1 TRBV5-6 TGTGCCAGCAGCCAGTACCGGGACAGGAATCAGCCCCAGCATTTT CASSQYRDRNQPQHF
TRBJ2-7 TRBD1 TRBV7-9 TGTGCCAGCAGCTCCACAGGGGACCTATCCTACGAGCAGTACTTC CASSSTGDLSYEQYF
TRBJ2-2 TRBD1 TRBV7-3 TGTGCCAGCAGCAAAACGACAGGGGGATCCGGGGAGCTGTTTTTT CASSKTTGGSGELFF
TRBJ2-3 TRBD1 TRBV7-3 TGTGCCAGCAGCCGAGGGGACAGGGTGGCAGATACGCAGTATTTT CASSRGDRVADTQYF
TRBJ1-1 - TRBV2 TGTGCCAGTCTCCTTCGGGGGATGGACACTGAAGCTTTCTTT CASLLRGMDTEAFF
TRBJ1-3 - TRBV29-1 TGCAGCGTCCAACCCACGAACTCCGGAAACACCATATATTTT CSVQPTNSGNTIYF
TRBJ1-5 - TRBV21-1 TGTGCCAGTACCAACAGGGCTGGGAATCAGCCCCAGCATTTT CASTNRAGNQPQHF
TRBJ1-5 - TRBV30 TGTGCCTGGAGTACTCTCCGGGGGGAGCCCCAGCATTTT CAWSTLRGEPQHF
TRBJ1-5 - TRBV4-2 TGTGCCAGCAGCCTAACAACGAGGAACAGGGCCAATCAGCCCCAGCATTTT CASSLTTRNRANQPQHF
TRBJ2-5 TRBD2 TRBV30 TGTGCCTGGAGTGTTTGGGGGAGGGTGAGGGAGACCCAGTACTTC CAWSVWGRVRETQYF
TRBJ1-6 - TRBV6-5 TGTGCCAGCAGTTACTCTGCCAGTCAGGGGTCACCCCTCCACTTT CASSYSASQGSPLHF
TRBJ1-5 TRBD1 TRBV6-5 TGTGCCAGCAGTATGGACAGGGATTTGAGTCAGCCCCAGCATTTT CASSMDRDLSQPQHF
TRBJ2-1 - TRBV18 TGTGCCAGCTCCGCGGGGAGAGGGGACTACAATGAGCAGTTCTTC CASSAGRGDYNEQFF
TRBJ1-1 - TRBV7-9 TGTGCCAGCAGCTTAGAACAGGGATCTTTCTTT CASSLEQGSFF
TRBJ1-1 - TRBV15 TGTGCCACCAGCAATACCCCGTGGGGCTGGGGCACTGAAGCTTTCTTT CATSNTPWGWGTEAFF
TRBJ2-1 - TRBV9 TGTGCCAGCAGTCACCCGAGGGAGTTGATGGGCAATGAGCAGTTCTTC CASSHPRELMGNEQFF
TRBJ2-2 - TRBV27 TGTGCCAGCAGTCCCCGACAGGGTCGCGGAGGGGGGGAGCTGTTTTTT CASSPRQGRGGGELFF
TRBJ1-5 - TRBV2 TGTGCCAGCAGTGTCTCGCAGTCCTTTAGCAATCAGCCCCAGCATTTT CASSVSQSFSNQPQHF
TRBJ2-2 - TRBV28 TGTGCCAGCAGCCCTGGGGGGTTGGGTAGCACCGGGGAGCTGTTTTTT CASSPGGLGSTGELFF
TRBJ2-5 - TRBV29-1 TGCAGCGTTGCCAGGGTAGTCCAAGAGACCCAGTACTTC CSVARVVQETQYF
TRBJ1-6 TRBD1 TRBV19 TGTGCCAGTAGCCGGACAGGGAATTCACCCCTCCACTTT CASSRTGNSPLHF
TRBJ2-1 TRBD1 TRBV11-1 TGTGCCAGCAGCCCAGGGACAGTACCCGGGATTCTTTTCTTC CASSPGTVPGILFF